This T cell receptor (beta chain) was identified during a study of cytomegalovirus exposure and HLA in healthy donors. Study-wide results and caveats: DRB1 had the most TCR associations and HLA-C the fewest, a later analysis found, with rates varying by HLA locus. With later analysis, a missense DCLRE1C variant became linked to TCR beta V- and J-gene trimming. A later analysis reportedly found that, within productive TCRs, an Asian-associated ancestry cluster had fewer N-insertions than the mean observed across the roughly 700 donors.

Comment on this clone: No antigen is known for it.

Vbeta (60) and Jbeta (13) primers were used in the PCR. The protocol was immunoSEQ multiplex PCR, while the TCRdb copy is restricted to in-frame clones and leaves out a portion. Of around 230,000 clones detected, over 80% appear once; the ten largest clones hold 6%. Whereas donors were nominally healthy upon sampling, unrecorded immune exposures were probable. The CDR3 covers 17 residues. Input material: PBMCs. The chain carries TRBV12-1 and TRBJ2-2; the table gives TRBD2 as D, unverified against the DNA. TRBV12-1 counts as a pseudogene. The source of this sequence is a man aged 35 to 55 in good health and CMV-seropositive. The CDR3 nucleotides are TGTGCCAGCAGCTTCCGGACTAGCGGGGTACTCACCGGGGAGCTGTTTTTT. Translating it yields CASSFRTSGVLTGELFF.